What follows describes a single T cell receptor beta chain. Some clones are missing from TCRdb's copy, which holds only in-frame ones; the method was immunoSEQ multiplex PCR. The repertoire includes approximately 100,000 clones, about 93% of them detected once, and around 0.16% sits in the top ten. The record originates from a study of siplizumab effects on memory and regulatory T cells. The V end lost 5 bases, the J end lost 2 bases, and 12 bases lay between the germline ends. Germline V gives CDR1 LNHNV, CDR2 YYDKDF (reference sequence). This CDR3 spans 14 amino acids. The receptor comes from a human donor in good health. The chain employs TRBV15 and TRBJ1-2, with D possibly TRBD1 on 5 matching bases. Sequencing was done on a sample of non-Treg CD4+ T cells sorted from blood. For the CDR3, the DNA is TGTGCCACCAGCCTGACAGAATCGAACTATGGCTACACCTTC. The encoded protein is CATSLTESNYGYTF.